These 7 T cell receptor beta chains share one sample of origin, sequenced in a study of cytomegalovirus exposure and HLA in healthy donors. The study ran its PCR with 60 Vbeta and 13 Jbeta primers. Generated by immunoSEQ multiplex PCR, the TCRdb table keeps only in-frame clones and is missing some. Here the sample spans about 130,000 clones, around 83% being singletons. The specimen sequenced was PBMCs. Source of these receptors: a young woman in good health and CMV-seropositive.

The chain is built from TRBV7-9 and TRBJ1-5; D unclear. Germline V gives CDR1 SEHNR, CDR2 FQNEAQ (reference sequence). This CDR3 contains 17 residues. V was pared by 1 base and J by 0 bases, with 13 bases between. The CDR3 region has the DNA TGTGCCAGCAGCTTAGAGCCCGCGGGATATAGCAATCAGCCCCAGCATTTT. It is translated as CASSLEPAGYSNQPQHF.

V is TRBV7-6 and J is TRBJ2-7; D not certain. CDR3 length: 13 residues. Germline CDR1 and CDR2: SGHVS and FNYEAQ. With 5 bases removed from V and 3 bases from J, the gap between germline ends came to 11 bases. The CDR3 protein is CASSPPTDYEQYF. The CDR3 coding sequence is TGTGCCAGCAGCCCTCCCACTGACTACGAGCAGTACTTC.

The J gene is TRBJ2-1, the V gene TRBV11-2; 9 bases match TRBD1. Trimming at V came to 3 bases and at J to 6 bases, leaving 15 bases not matched to a gene. This CDR3 is 18 amino acids long. Germline CDR1 is SGHAT and CDR2 is FQNNGV. CDR3 protein: CASSFGRAGTGRGNEQFF. The DNA for the CDR3 is TGTGCCAGCAGCTTTGGGAGAGCGGGGACAGGGAGGGGCAATGAGCAGTTCTTC. Full variable domain (rest looked up from reference TRBV11-2 and TRBJ2-1): EAGVAQSPRYKIIEKRQSVAFWCNPISGHATLYWYQQILGQGPKLLIQFQNNGVVDDSQLPKDRFSAERLKGVDSTLKIQPAKLEDSAVYLCASSFGRAGTGRGNEQFFGPGTRLTVL.

The V gene is TRBV6-5, the J gene TRBJ1-2; TRBD1 matches 10 bases. The V segment lost 5 bases and the J segment 5 bases; nucleotides outside the gene matches: 5. The CDR3 length is 14 residues. Germline lookup yields CDR1 MNHEY and CDR2 SVGAGI. CDR3 sequence (DNA): TGTGCCAGCAGTCCCCGACAGGGGGCGTATGGCTACACCTTC. Translating it yields CASSPRQGAYGYTF.

This chain joins TRBV9 and TRBJ2-5, with D maybe TRBD2 (5 bases). CDR3 length equals 15 residues. The V gene's germline CDR1 is SGDLS and CDR2 YYNGEE. Deletions cut 0 bases from V and 5 bases from J, with 14 bases between. CDR3 region: CASSVDGGGEETQYF. Here the CDR3 DNA reads TGTGCCAGCAGCGTAGACGGCGGAGGAGAGGAGACCCAGTACTTC.

The chain joins TRBV6-5 to TRBJ2-5, with 7 bases that match TRBD2. TRBJ2-7 matches the DNA end more closely, so the J call is doubtful. Germline V gene sequence: CDR1 MNHEY, CDR2 SVGAGI. This CDR3 region has 14 residues. The DNA for the CDR3 is TGTGCCAGCAGCTCGGGTAGCGGGTCCTACGAGCAGTACTTC. It encodes CASSSGSGSYEQYF.

The chain recombines TRBV6-6 with TRBJ1-5; 11 bases are shared with TRBD1. CDR3 length: 15 residues. The V segment lost 6 bases and the J segment 5 bases; nucleotides outside the gene matches: 6. In germline, CDR1 is MNHNY, CDR2 SVGAGI (reference sequence). The CDR3 DNA sequence: TGTGCCAGCAGCCGCGGACAGGGGGCTGATCAGCCCCAGCATTTT. Translated: CASSRGQGADQPQHF.